Sequencing of this T cell receptor beta chain was carried out in a study of blood T cell repertoires in COVID-19. Overall study context: Acute-phase and convalescent COVID-19 samples originated in the United States, Italy and Spain. The cDNA or gDNA used as material had been derived from T cells, B-cell-depleted T cells, or PBMCs.

As handled by the study authors: Reference gene primers were amplified, and this amplification served to estimate nucleated cell counts. TCRdb keeps only in-frame clones here, not all; method: immunoSEQ multiplex PCR. V and J calls and clone size follow that table, whereas D and trimming were derived from the DNA. Among some 70,000 clones listed, about 86% were seen once. CDR3 length: 11 residues. V dropped 6 bases and J dropped 1 base, with 3 bases sitting between them. Germline-derived CDR1 and CDR2 are MNHNY and SVGAGI (reference sequence). The sequence came from a man aged 50 or older with active COVID-19. V usage is TRBV6-6 and J usage is TRBJ2-5, with D hard to call. Sequenced input: peripheral blood. This CDR3 is CASSVQETQYF. The CDR3 region has the DNA TGTGCCAGCAGCGTCCAAGAGACCCAGTACTTC.